This is a list of T cell receptor beta chains from one sample in a study of human versus mouse CDR3 diversity and MHC coevolution. TCRdb's table, derived via immunoSEQ multiplex PCR, lists solely in-frame clones and lacks some. The sample carries about 83,000 clones, less than 95% recorded once. Sequences were obtained from naive CD4+ T cells from blood. Receptors originate from a person aged 30 to 70 in good health. Both conserved end residues are part of each CDR3. D genes are given only for firm matches. Not every row has a clone size; where given, it reads once, few, many or a size class.

. TRBJ2-7 . TRBV10-3 CAISGGMTARNEQYF TGTGCCATCAGTGGGGGTATGACAGCCCGGAACGAGCAGTACTTC
. TRBJ2-1 . TRBV4-2 CASSQDYGNNEQFF TGTGCCAGCAGCCAAGATTACGGGAACAATGAGCAGTTCTTC
. TRBJ2-7 . TRBV19 CASSSGTSAYEQYF TGTGCCAGTAGTTCAGGGACATCTGCCTACGAGCAGTACTTC
. TRBJ2-1 . TRBV2 CASRRQTGSNEQFF TGTGCCAGCAGACGTCAGACCGGGTCAAATGAGCAGTTCTTC
. TRBJ2-5 TRBD1 TRBV6-1 CASSPDRAETQYF TGTGCCAGCAGTCCGGACAGGGCGGAGACCCAGTACTTC
. TRBJ1-5 . TRBV6-5 CASRAGYSNQPQHF TGTGCCAGCAGAGCGGGCTATAGCAATCAGCCCCAGCATTTT
. TRBJ1-4 . TRBV4-1 CASSQTRGFNEKLFF TGCGCCAGCAGCCAAACCAGGGGTTTCAATGAAAAACTGTTTTTT
. TRBJ1-1 TRBD1 TRBV5-1 CASSLEGGEAFF TGCGCCAGCAGCTTGGAAGGGGGCGAAGCTTTCTTT
. TRBJ2-5 TRBD1 TRBV5-4 CASSFRTGTETQYF TGTGCCAGCAGTTTCCGGACAGGGACAGAGACCCAGTACTTC
. TRBJ1-6 TRBD1 TRBV5-1 CASSPGQEGGSPLHF TGCGCCAGCAGCCCGGGACAGGAGGGAGGCTCACCCCTCCACTTT
. TRBJ2-1 TRBD1 TRBV5-1 CASSLGGTGGEYNEQFF TGCGCCAGCAGCTTGGGGGGGACAGGGGGTGAGTACAATGAGCAGTTCTTC
. TRBJ1-5 TRBD1 TRBV6-5 CASSYLTGANNQPQHF TGTGCCAGCAGTTATCTGACAGGGGCGAACAATCAGCCCCAGCATTTT
. TRBJ1-1 . TRBV4-1 CASSQGPWRTGSVTEAFF TGCGCCAGCAGCCAAGGACCATGGCGAACAGGGTCGGTCACTGAAGCTTTCTTT
. TRBJ1-1 . TRBV6-6 CASTEPGGTEAFF TGTGCCAGCACCGAACCGGGGGGGACTGAAGCTTTCTTT
once TRBJ1-2 TRBD1 TRBV5-1 CASSLGTGFYGYTF TGCGCCAGCAGCTTGGGGACAGGGTTCTATGGCTACACCTTC
. TRBJ2-1 TRBD2 TRBV9 CASSATSGGYNEQFF TGTGCCAGCAGCGCAACTAGCGGGGGCTACAATGAGCAGTTCTTC
. TRBJ2-7 . TRBV28 CAAGSRVPYEQYF TGTGCCGCCGGCAGCAGGGTTCCCTACGAGCAGTACTTC
. TRBJ2-7 TRBD2 TRBV7-3 CASSPGTRPSYEQYF TGTGCCAGCAGCCCCGGGACTAGACCCAGCTACGAGCAGTACTTC
. TRBJ2-1 . TRBV18 CASSPLGGPSYNEQFF TGTGCCAGCTCACCACTTGGCGGGCCCTCCTACAATGAGCAGTTCTTC
. TRBJ2-7 . TRBV30 CAWSVLSAALSYEQYF TGTGCCTGGAGTGTACTGTCCGCTGCTCTCTCCTACGAGCAGTACTTC
. TRBJ2-2 TRBD1 TRBV7-8 CASRVVKGQGKVTGELFF TGTGCCAGCAGGGTGGTTAAGGGACAGGGAAAAGTTACCGGGGAGCTGTTTTTT
. TRBJ1-1 TRBD1 TRBV7-9 CASSLEGGANTEAFF TGTGCCAGCAGCCTAGAAGGGGGCGCGAACACTGAAGCTTTCTTT
. TRBJ1-2 . TRBV19 CASALGGSYGYTF TGTGCCAGTGCCCTGGGGGGGTCCTATGGCTACACCTTC
. TRBJ2-5 . TRBV9 CASSVSPQETQYF TGTGCCAGCAGCGTTAGTCCCCAAGAGACCCAGTACTTC
. TRBJ2-5 . TRBV30 CAWSTEKRETQYF TGTGCCTGGTCTACGGAAAAGAGGGAGACCCAGTACTTC
. TRBJ1-2 TRBD1 TRBV18 CASSPPGTGNYGYTF TGTGCCAGCTCACCACCTGGGACAGGGAACTATGGCTACACCTTC
. TRBJ1-2 . TRBV7-3 CASSSGNRGYTF TGTGCCAGCAGCTCAGGGAACAGGGGCTACACCTTC
. TRBJ1-6 . TRBV6-5 CASSAKGNSPLHF TGTGCCAGCAGTGCGAAGGGGAATTCACCCCTCCACTTT
. TRBJ2-7 TRBD2 TRBV10-3 CAIRSGGTSSYEQYF TGTGCCATCAGGAGTGGCGGGACTAGCAGCTACGAGCAGTACTTC
. TRBJ2-2 TRBD1 TRBV5-1 CASSPGTGFAGELFF TGCGCCAGCAGCCCCGGGACAGGGTTTGCCGGGGAGCTGTTTTTT
once TRBJ1-2 . TRBV7-9 CASSSADRVSGGYTF TGTGCCAGCAGCTCAGCGGACAGAGTGAGTGGTGGCTACACCTTC
. TRBJ1-2 . TRBV28 CASSPQVFNYGYTF TGTGCCAGCAGTCCACAGGTTTTTAACTATGGCTACACCTTC
. TRBJ2-5 . TRBV5-1 CASSLGDGRGARTQYF TGCGCCAGCAGCTTGGGCGATGGCCGGGGAGCGCGGACCCAGTACTTC
. TRBJ2-7 TRBD1 TRBV30 CAWSTTGTYEQYF TGTGCCTGGAGTACGACAGGGACGTACGAGCAGTACTTC
. TRBJ1-1 . TRBV7-8 CASSLGHTNTEAFF TGTGCCAGCAGCTTAGGTCACACGAACACTGAAGCTTTCTTT
. TRBJ1-6 TRBD1 TRBV6-5 CASGDRAFSPLHF TGTGCCAGCGGGGACAGGGCCTTTTCACCCCTCCACTTT
few TRBJ1-5 TRBD1 TRBV10-2 CASSRIGQGSNQPQHF TGCGCCAGCAGCAGAATCGGACAGGGGAGCAATCAGCCCCAGCATTTT
. TRBJ1-1 TRBD1 TRBV10-3 CAISASGTVMNTEAFF TGTGCCATCAGTGCCTCCGGGACAGTAATGAACACTGAAGCTTTCTTT
. TRBJ1-6 . TRBV4-2 CASSQDVTAKDSPLHF TGTGCCAGCAGCCAAGATGTCACAGCCAAGGATTCACCCCTCCACTTT
. TRBJ1-1 . TRBV18 CAGSYVGEAPTEAFF TGTGCCGGCTCATATGTTGGGGAGGCCCCCACTGAAGCTTTCTTT
. TRBJ1-1 . TRBV10-3 CAMGGGSGTEAFF TGTGCTATGGGAGGTGGGTCGGGGACTGAAGCTTTCTTT
. TRBJ2-3 . TRBV10-3 CAISLASGTSKTDTQYF TGTGCCATCAGCCTAGCGTCCGGGACTTCTAAAACAGATACGCAGTATTTT
. TRBJ2-7 . TRBV6-1 CASSEIRGNEQYF TGTGCCAGCAGTGAAATAAGGGGAAACGAGCAGTACTTC
. TRBJ1-1 . TRBV2 CASSREDHTEAFF TGTGCCAGCAGCCGGGAGGACCACACTGAAGCTTTCTTT
once TRBJ2-7 . TRBV18 CASSPLRASYEQYF TGTGCCAGCTCACCATTGCGGGCCTCCTACGAGCAGTACTTC
. TRBJ2-7 . TRBV5-4 CASSLGTGSSYEQYF TGTGCCAGCAGCTTGGGTACAGGGAGCTCCTACGAGCAGTACTTC
. TRBJ1-5 . TRBV10-1 CASSEGRGQPQHF TGCGCCAGCAGTGAAGGGAGGGGGCAGCCCCAGCATTTT
. TRBJ2-3 . TRBV2 CASSARASTDTQYF TGTGCCAGCAGTGCCCGAGCTAGCACAGATACGCAGTATTTT
. TRBJ2-5 TRBD1 TRBV5-1 CASSRDRGGQETQYF TGCGCCAGCAGCCGCGACAGGGGTGGGCAAGAGACCCAGTACTTC
. TRBJ2-5 TRBD2 TRBV9 CASSVGGGPKETQYF TGTGCCAGCAGCGTAGGCGGGGGGCCTAAAGAGACCCAGTACTTC
. TRBJ2-7 TRBD1 TRBV7-9 CASSLTSQGMREQYF TGTGCCAGCAGCTTGACGTCACAGGGGATGAGGGAGCAGTACTTC
. TRBJ2-5 . TRBV10-3 CAISSGWGQETQYF TGTGCCATCAGTTCAGGGTGGGGACAAGAGACCCAGTACTTC
. TRBJ2-1 TRBD2 TRBV18 CASSPGTSGINEQFF TGTGCCAGCTCACCCGGGACTAGCGGGATCAATGAGCAGTTCTTC
. TRBJ2-5 . TRBV5-1 CASSLFPGEETQYF TGCGCCAGCAGCTTATTTCCGGGGGAAGAGACCCAGTACTTC
. TRBJ2-3 . TRBV15 CATSRDSEEWAGRDTQYF TGTGCCACCAGCAGAGATAGTGAGGAGTGGGCAGGGAGGGATACGCAGTATTTT